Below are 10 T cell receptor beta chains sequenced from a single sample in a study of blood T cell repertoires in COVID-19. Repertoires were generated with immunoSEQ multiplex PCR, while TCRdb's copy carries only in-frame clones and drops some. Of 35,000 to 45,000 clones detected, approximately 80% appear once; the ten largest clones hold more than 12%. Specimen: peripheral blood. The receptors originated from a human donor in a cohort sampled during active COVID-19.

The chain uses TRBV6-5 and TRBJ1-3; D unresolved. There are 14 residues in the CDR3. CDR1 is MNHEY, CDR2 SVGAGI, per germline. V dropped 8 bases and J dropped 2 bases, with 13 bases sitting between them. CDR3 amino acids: CASSPVSAGNTIYF. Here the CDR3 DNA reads TGTGCCAGCTCTCCTGTATCGGCTGGAAACACCATATATTTT.

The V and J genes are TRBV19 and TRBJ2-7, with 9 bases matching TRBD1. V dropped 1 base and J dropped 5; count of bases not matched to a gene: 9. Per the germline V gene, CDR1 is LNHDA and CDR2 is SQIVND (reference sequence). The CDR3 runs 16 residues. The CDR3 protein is CASSIGPGQGGHEQYF. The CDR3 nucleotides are TGTGCCAGTAGTATAGGGCCGGGACAGGGTGGTCACGAGCAGTACTTC.

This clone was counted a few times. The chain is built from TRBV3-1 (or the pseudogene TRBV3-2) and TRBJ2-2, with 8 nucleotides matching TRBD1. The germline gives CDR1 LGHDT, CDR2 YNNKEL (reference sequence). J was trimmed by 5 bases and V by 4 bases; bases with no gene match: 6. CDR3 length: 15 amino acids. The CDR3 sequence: CASSPSGGGTGELFF. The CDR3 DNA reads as TGTGCCAGCAGCCCCTCAGGGGGCGGGACCGGGGAGCTGTTTTTT.

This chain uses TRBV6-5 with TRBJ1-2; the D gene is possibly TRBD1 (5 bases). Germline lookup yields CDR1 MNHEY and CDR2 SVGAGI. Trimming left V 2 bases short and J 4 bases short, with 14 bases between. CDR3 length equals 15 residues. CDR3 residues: CASSYAGGTGYGYTF. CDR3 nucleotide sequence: TGTGCCAGCAGTTACGCGGGGGGGACGGGCTATGGCTACACCTTC.

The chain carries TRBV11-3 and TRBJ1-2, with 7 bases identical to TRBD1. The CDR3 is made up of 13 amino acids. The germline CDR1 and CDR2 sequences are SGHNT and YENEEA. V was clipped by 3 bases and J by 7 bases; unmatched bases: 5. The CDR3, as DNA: TGTGCCAGCAGCTTCACAGGGGATATTGGCTACACCTTC. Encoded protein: CASSFTGDIGYTF.

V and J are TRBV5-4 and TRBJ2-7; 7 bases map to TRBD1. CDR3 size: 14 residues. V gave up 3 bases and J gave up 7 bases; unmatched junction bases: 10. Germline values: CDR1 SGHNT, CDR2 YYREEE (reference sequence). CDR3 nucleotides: TGTGCCAGCAGCTCGACAGGGCGGAGAGGGGAGCAGTACTTC. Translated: CASSSTGRRGEQYF.

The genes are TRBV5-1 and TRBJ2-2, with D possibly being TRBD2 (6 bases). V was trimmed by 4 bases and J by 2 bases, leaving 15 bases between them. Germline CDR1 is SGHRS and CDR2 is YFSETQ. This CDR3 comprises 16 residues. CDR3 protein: CASSTSGTLNTGELFF. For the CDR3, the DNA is TGCGCCAGCAGCACCTCCGGGACTCTTAACACCGGGGAGCTGTTTTTT.

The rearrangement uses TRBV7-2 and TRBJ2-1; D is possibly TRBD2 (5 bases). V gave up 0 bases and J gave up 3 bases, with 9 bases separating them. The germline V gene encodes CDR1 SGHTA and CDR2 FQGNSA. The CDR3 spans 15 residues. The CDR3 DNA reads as TGTGCCAGCAGCTTAGCGGGAGTCCTCTACAATGAGCAGTTCTTC. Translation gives CASSLAGVLYNEQFF.

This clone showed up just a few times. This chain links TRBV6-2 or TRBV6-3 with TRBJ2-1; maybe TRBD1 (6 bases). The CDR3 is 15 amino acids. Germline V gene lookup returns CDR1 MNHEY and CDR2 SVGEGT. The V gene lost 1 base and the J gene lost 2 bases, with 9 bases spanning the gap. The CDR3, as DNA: TGTGCCAGCAGTTACTTACAGGGACCCTACAATGAGCAGTTCTTC. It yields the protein CASSYLQGPYNEQFF.

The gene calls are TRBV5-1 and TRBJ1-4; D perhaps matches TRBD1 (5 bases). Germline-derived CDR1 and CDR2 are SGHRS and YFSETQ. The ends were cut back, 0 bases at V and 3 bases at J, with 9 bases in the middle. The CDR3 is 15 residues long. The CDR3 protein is CASSLEGWSNEKLFF. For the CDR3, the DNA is TGCGCCAGCAGCTTGGAGGGGTGGTCTAATGAAAAACTGTTTTTT.